These T cell receptor beta chains were read from a single sample in a study of beta chain features in type 1 diabetes. The repertoire was sequenced with immunoSEQ multiplex PCR; TCRdb's copy has only in-frame clones and lacks some. This sample has fewer than 25,000 clones; 50% occur once, and the top ten carry approximately 0.44%. Sequences were obtained from stem cell memory CD4+ T cells from blood. These receptors were collected from a man aged 18 to 30 in good health. CDR3s include the opening cysteine and the closing phenylalanine or tryptophan. D genes are given only for firm matches. Size tells how often a clone was seen (once, few, many) or the class of an expanded clone, and some rows leave it out.

v_gene	d_gene	abundance	j_gene	CDR3nt	CDR3aa
TRBV19	TRBD1	NA	TRBJ1-1	TGTGCCAGTACCCACAGGACAGGGGGTGGCACTGAAGCTTTCTTT	CASTHRTGGGTEAFF
TRBV7-2	NA	few	TRBJ2-7	TGTGCCAGCAGCTCACAGGGCGCTGGGGCCTACGAGCAGTACTTC	CASSSQGAGAYEQYF
TRBV14	TRBD2	NA	TRBJ2-2	TGTGCCAGCAGCCAACTAGCGGGAGTATCCGGGGAGCTGTTTTTT	CASSQLAGVSGELFF
TRBV5-4	TRBD1	NA	TRBJ2-7	TGTGCCAGCAGCTTACCGGGACAGGGGGCAGGTTACGAGCAGTACTTC	CASSLPGQGAGYEQYF
TRBV7-8	TRBD2	NA	TRBJ2-1	TGTGCCAGCAGCACCTACCTCGGGACTAGCGGGGCCAACAATGAGCAGTTCTTC	CASSTYLGTSGANNEQFF
TRBV5-5	TRBD1	NA	TRBJ2-7	TGTGCCAGCAGCCTTCTACAGGGGATCTACGAGCAGTACTTC	CASSLLQGIYEQYF
TRBV7-2	TRBD2	NA	TRBJ2-3	TGTGCCAGCAGCTTAGTAGCGGGGTACACAGATACGCAGTATTTT	CASSLVAGYTDTQYF
TRBV10-3	NA	few	TRBJ2-3	TGTGCCATCAAAGACAGTAGCACAGATACGCAGTATTTT	CAIKDSSTDTQYF
TRBV9	TRBD1	few	TRBJ2-1	TGTGCCAGCAGCGTAGGCGGCAGGGGGCTGGATGAGCAGTTCTTC	CASSVGGRGLDEQFF
TRBV30	NA	NA	TRBJ1-3	TGTGCCTGGAGACGGTCCTCTGGAAACACCATATATTTT	CAWRRSSGNTIYF
TRBV29-1	NA	few	TRBJ1-2	TGCAGCGTCCCCTTTAACAGGAACTATGGCTACACCTTC	CSVPFNRNYGYTF
TRBV2	TRBD2	NA	TRBJ2-2	TGTGCCAGCCAGACTAGCGCGAACACCGGGGAGCTGTTTTTT	CASQTSANTGELFF
TRBV6-5	NA	NA	TRBJ2-7	TGTGCCAGCAGTTACCTCCCCCAGGGTCCCTACGAGCAGTACTTC	CASSYLPQGPYEQYF
TRBV29-1	NA	NA	TRBJ2-2	TGCAGCGGCGGACACCAGGGCACCGGGGAGCTGTTTTTT	CSGGHQGTGELFF
TRBV21-1	NA	NA	TRBJ2-3	TGTGCCAGCAGCAAGGGAGGGGCTAGCGGGAGTAGGGCAGATACGCAGTATTTT	CASSKGGASGSRADTQYF
TRBV5-1	TRBD1	few	TRBJ2-7	TGCGCCAGCAGCTTGGGACAGGGTGGATACGAGCAGTACTTC	CASSLGQGGYEQYF
TRBV28	TRBD1	few	TRBJ2-3	TGTGCCAGCAGCCGGGACAGGGGACGTGGAAGCACAGATACGCAGTATTTT	CASSRDRGRGSTDTQYF
TRBV5-6	NA	NA	TRBJ2-5	TGTGCCAGCAGCTTGATGAAGAGTTTCCTCGGGGAGACCCAGTACTTC	CASSLMKSFLGETQYF
TRBV27	NA	NA	TRBJ2-7	TGTGCCAGCAGTCCCCGGGCATTTGAGGGGCAGTACTTC	CASSPRAFEGQYF
TRBV5-1	TRBD1	NA	TRBJ1-1	TGCGCCAGCAGCTTGGGGACAGGGAACACTGAAGCTTTCTTT	CASSLGTGNTEAFF